This passage covers 22 T cell receptor beta chains from one sample sequenced in a study of shared clonotypes between healthy human individuals (dated by TCRdb to the early 2020s). Receptor libraries were prepared by the immunoSEQ multiplex PCR assay. Imported from immuneACCESS, the table was reduced by TCRdb to in-frame sequences with V and J called. These copies leave out some clones; in studies compared against another copy, an unresolved V gene accounts for under half, and the cause of the remainder is not known. The sample table contains 2,500,000 or so clones; only one count was recorded for 92% of them. The ten largest clones add up to 0.37% of the sample. Input material: naive CD4+ T cells from PBMCs. The cell subset or site label here, explained by the study, means: CD45RA+ positively selected. All receptors come from a man aged 18-30 years in good health. Some clones in this sample may be carry-over from other donors' samples.

Notes on this clone: This CDR3 is also generated by other DNA sequences in the sample. This sequence joins TRBV5-6 and TRBJ2-3, with D maybe TRBD1 (6 bases). The V gene lost 0 bases and the J gene lost 1 base, with 9 bases spanning the gap. This CDR3 has 15 amino acids. Germline V gene data show CDR1 as SGHDT and CDR2 as YYEEEE. In DNA form, the CDR3 reads TGTGCCAGCAGCTTGGGACCAGGGGGCACAGATACGCAGTATTTT. Protein: CASSLGPGGTDTQYF.

The chain links TRBV11-2 to TRBJ2-5; the match to TRBD2 covers 7 bases. V dropped 1 base and J dropped 5; count of bases not matched to a gene: 4. Germline CDR1 SGHAT, CDR2 FQNNGV. The CDR3 is 14 residues long. Here the CDR3 DNA reads TGTGCCAGCAGCTTAGGGGTGGGAGGGGAGACCCAGTACTTC. This sequence encodes CASSLGVGGETQYF.

The rearrangement uses TRBV18 and TRBJ2-3, with TRBD2 matching over 10 bases. CDR3 size: 16 residues. V trimming: 0 bases; J trimming: 4 bases; junction bases outside the gene matches: 4. Germline loops: CDR1 KGHSH, CDR2 LQKENI. The CDR3: CASSPPTSGVPDTQYF. The CDR3 bases are TGTGCCAGCTCACCACCCACTAGCGGGGTCCCAGATACGCAGTATTTT.

This chain joins TRBV29-1 and TRBJ2-3, with TRBD2 matching over 7 bases. V lost 6 bases and J lost 0; bases outside the gene matches: 6. This CDR3 has 14 residues. CDR1 and CDR2 from the germline V gene are SQVTM and ANQGSEA. The CDR3 protein is CSVTAAGSTDTQYF. The CDR3 nucleotides are TGCAGCGTGACGGCAGCGGGGAGCACAGATACGCAGTATTTT.

The sample holds a few counts of this clone. The rearrangement uses TRBV10-3 and TRBJ1-4; the D gene is possibly TRBD1 (5 bases). Between the trimmed V and J ends, which lost 0 bases and 8 bases, there was a span of 13 bases. The germline gives CDR1 ENHRY, CDR2 SYGVKD. The CDR3 is 15 amino acids. The CDR3 DNA reads TGTGCCATCAGTGAGTCTGGGGGGACCAGGGAAAAACTGTTTTTT. Its translation is CAISESGGTREKLFF.

The chain uses TRBV2 and TRBJ1-1; D unclear. Germline V gene sequence: CDR1 SNHLY, CDR2 FYNNEI. V lost 0 bases, J lost 5 bases, and 7 bases lay in between. This CDR3 has 13 amino acids. CDR3 sequence reads: CASSEAVITEAFF. The CDR3 DNA reads as TGTGCCAGCAGTGAAGCGGTAATTACTGAAGCTTTCTTT.

The chain carries TRBV5-1 and TRBJ2-7; no clear D gene. V was pared by 2 bases and J by 3 bases, with 9 bases between. Germline lookup yields CDR1 SGHRS and CDR2 YFSETQ. The CDR3 has 13 residues. This chain's CDR3 is CASSFSDFYEQYF. CDR3 DNA sequence: TGCGCCAGCAGCTTCTCTGACTTCTACGAGCAGTACTTC.

The chain recombines TRBV11-3 with TRBJ2-1; 9 bases are shared with TRBD2. The CDR3 loop spans 19 amino acids. Germline V gene lookup returns CDR1 SGHNT and CDR2 YENEEA. V dropped 4 bases and J dropped 6; count of bases not matched to a gene: 19. CDR3 region: CASSSPFSGRNVRANEQFF. In DNA, the CDR3 is TGTGCCAGCAGCTCCCCTTTTAGCGGGAGAAATGTTCGTGCCAATGAGCAGTTCTTC.

The chain combines TRBV9 with TRBJ1-2; D may be TRBD1 (5 bases). CDR1 is SGDLS, CDR2 YYNGEE, per germline. V shed 0 bases and J shed 14 bases, with 17 bases lying between them. There are 13 residues in the CDR3. CDR3 region: CASSVVSGHYQTF. The CDR3 bases are TGTGCCAGCAGCGTAGTTTCAGGACACTATCAGACCTTC.

This chain joins TRBV30 and TRBJ2-5; 14 nucleotides align to TRBD2. The V segment lost 5 bases and the J segment 4 bases; nucleotides outside the gene matches: 15. The CDR3 runs to 18 residues. The germline gives CDR1 GTSNPN, CDR2 SVGIG (reference sequence). For the CDR3, the DNA is TGTGCCTGGGTTCTTGGGACTAGCGGGAGCCATCCTAGAGAGACCCAGTACTTC. This gives the protein CAWVLGTSGSHPRETQYF.

This chain uses TRBV30 with TRBJ1-3; D is unresolved. Looked up from germline, CDR1 is GTSNPN and CDR2 is SVGIG (reference sequence). Trimming stripped 3 bases from V and 3 bases from J, with 9 bases between. This CDR3 contains 13 residues. The CDR3 nucleotides read TGTGCCTGGAGCCTTCTTGTTGGAAACACCATATATTTT. Its protein is CAWSLLVGNTIYF.

This rearrangement joins TRBV7-9 to TRBJ2-1, with D tentatively TRBD1 or TRBD2 (5 bases each). CDR1 and CDR2 from the germline V gene are SEHNR and FQNEAQ (reference sequence). CDR3 size: 19 residues. V dropped 3 bases and J dropped 12 bases, with 33 bases sitting between them. As DNA, the CDR3 is TGTGCCAGCAGCTTCGGAGTCGCAGGGCCCGGGGTACGCTTCCGGGGGCAGTTCTTC. This gives the protein CASSFGVAGPGVRFRGQFF.

The V and J genes are TRBV7-2 and TRBJ2-7, with 10 bases matching TRBD1. The germline V gene encodes CDR1 SGHTA and CDR2 FQGNSA. V shed 3 bases and J 5 bases; nucleotides not matched to a gene: 4. This CDR3 contains 14 residues. CDR3 sequence: CASSLGQGFNEQYF. DNA for the CDR3: TGTGCCAGCAGCTTGGGACAGGGGTTCAACGAGCAGTACTTC.

This clone occurred a few times. Written as DNA, the CDR3 is TGTGCCAGTGCGGGGCTGAACTATGGCTACACCTTC. It encodes CASAGLNYGYTF. J is TRBJ1-2 and V is TRBV19; D might be TRBD1 (5 bases). Germline V gene lookup returns CDR1 LNHDA and CDR2 SQIVND (reference sequence). This CDR3 has 12 residues. V shed 8 bases and J shed 2 bases, with 9 bases lying between them. Combining the CDR3 with reference TRBV19 and TRBJ1-2 gives the whole variable domain DGGITQSPKYLFRKEGQNVTLSCEQNLNHDAMYWYRQDPGQGLRLIYYSQIVNDFQKGDIAEGYSVSREKKESFPLTVTSAQKNPTAFYLCASAGLNYGYTFGSGTRLTVV.

The chain is built from TRBV15 and TRBJ2-3; perhaps TRBD2 as D (5 bases). Trimming stripped 9 bases from V and 2 bases from J, with 12 bases between. This CDR3 has 13 residues. Germline loops: CDR1 LNHNV, CDR2 YYDKDF (reference sequence). Here the CDR3 reads CATRGLATDTQYF. CDR3 sequence (DNA): TGTGCCACTCGCGGACTTGCCACAGATACGCAGTATTTT. The whole variable domain, remainder taken from reference TRBV15 and TRBJ2-3, is DAMVIQNPRYQVTQFGKPVTLSCSQTLNHNVMYWYQQKSSQAPKLLFHYYDKDFNNEADTPDNFQSRRPNTSFCFLDIRSPGLGDTAMYLCATRGLATDTQYFGPGTRLTVL.

V is TRBV30 and J is TRBJ2-7, with a possible D match to TRBD1 (5 bases). The germline gives CDR1 GTSNPN, CDR2 SVGIG (reference sequence). This CDR3 contains 16 residues. The ends were cut back, 6 bases at V and 6 bases at J, with 27 bases in the middle. The CDR3 spells CACLIVQGTRSSEQYF. The CDR3 coding sequence is TGTGCCTGCCTCATCGTCCAGGGAACCAGGTCGAGCGAGCAGTACTTC.

The rearrangement uses TRBV5-1 and TRBJ2-1; 9 nucleotides agree with TRBD2. CDR1 and CDR2 (germline): SGHRS, YFSETQ. J gave up 8 bases and V 2 bases, and 8 bases lay outside the gene matches. This CDR3 is built from 15 residues. CDR3 sequence reads: CASSLDPGLAYEQFF. In DNA form, the CDR3 reads TGCGCCAGCAGCTTAGACCCCGGACTAGCGTATGAGCAGTTCTTC.

The chain has TRBV5-6 and TRBJ2-1, with D maybe TRBD1 (6 bases). Germline values: CDR1 SGHDT, CDR2 YYEEEE. This CDR3 contains 14 residues. The V and J ends lost 0 bases and 11 bases respectively, with 15 bases between them. For the CDR3, the DNA is TGTGCCAGCAGCTTGGTAGGGGGTCGTTGGAAGCAGTTCTTC. This translates into CASSLVGGRWKQFF.

Written as DNA, the CDR3 is TGTGCCAGCAGTGAAGCCCGAGGGAGTAGTGATACGCAGTATTTT. Protein: CASSEARGSSDTQYF. The V gene is TRBV6-1, the J gene TRBJ2-3, with a weak D call TRBD2 (5 bases). This CDR3 has 15 amino acids. Germline assignment: CDR1 MNHNS and CDR2 SASEGT. V was shortened by 0 bases and J by 6 bases, with 13 bases between the two germline ends.

V usage is TRBV4-2 and J usage is TRBJ2-2; no clear D gene. Germline values: CDR1 LGHNA, CDR2 YNFKEQ. The CDR3 has 16 amino acids. The V and J ends lost 4 bases and 4 bases respectively, with 16 bases between them. As DNA, the CDR3 is TGTGCCAGCAGCCTCGGGCAGGCACTCAGCACCGGGGAGCTGTTTTTT. Residues: CASSLGQALSTGELFF.

The chain recombines TRBV15 with TRBJ2-3; 8 bases agree with TRBD2. Germline CDR1 and CDR2: LNHNV and YYDKDF (reference sequence). Germline trimming cut 3 bases from V and 2 bases from J; bases unmatched to any gene: 10. This CDR3 comprises 17 residues. The CDR3 nucleotides read TGTGCCACCAGCAGGGGGGGTTTAGCGGGACACACAGATACGCAGTATTTT. This sequence encodes CATSRGGLAGHTDTQYF. The full variable domain, rest sourced from reference TRBV15 and TRBJ2-3, is DAMVIQNPRYQVTQFGKPVTLSCSQTLNHNVMYWYQQKSSQAPKLLFHYYDKDFNNEADTPDNFQSRRPNTSFCFLDIRSPGLGDTAMYLCATSRGGLAGHTDTQYFGPGTRLTVL.

The chain uses TRBV7-2 and TRBJ2-7, with TRBD1 matching over 8 bases. V was clipped by 4 bases and J by 2 bases; unmatched bases: 7. The germline CDR1 and CDR2 sequences are SGHTA and FQGNSA. The CDR3 length is 15 residues. Here the CDR3 reads CASSSRTGSPYEQYF. The CDR3 bases are TGTGCCAGCAGCTCAAGGACAGGGTCTCCCTACGAGCAGTACTTC.